This TCR beta chain is from a study of blood T cells in healthy people across ages. Turning to this clonotype: This may come from a read error, since a much larger clone is one base off.

PBMCs numbering at least 6.5 million were isolated per sample. Using a J-beta primer mix together with a sample-barcoded 5' primer, a second PCR was run for about 7 to 12 cycles. Via MiXCR, TCRdb re-called the 5' RACE reads, giving one row per CDR3 protein. The data contain approximately 690,000 distinct CDR3 sequences, roughly 41% of them seen just once; the ten biggest clones take up 25% to 35%. CDR3 size: 12 residues. Germline V lookup: CDR1 SGHTA, CDR2 FQGNSA. The sequenced material came from blood. The origin of this receptor is a man older than 75 in good health. The V gene is TRBV7-2, the J gene TRBJ2-3; D gene ambiguous. The CDR3 sequence: CAGSLFEDTQYF. CDR3 sequence (DNA): TGTGCCGGCAGCTTATTCGAAGATACGCAGTATTTT.